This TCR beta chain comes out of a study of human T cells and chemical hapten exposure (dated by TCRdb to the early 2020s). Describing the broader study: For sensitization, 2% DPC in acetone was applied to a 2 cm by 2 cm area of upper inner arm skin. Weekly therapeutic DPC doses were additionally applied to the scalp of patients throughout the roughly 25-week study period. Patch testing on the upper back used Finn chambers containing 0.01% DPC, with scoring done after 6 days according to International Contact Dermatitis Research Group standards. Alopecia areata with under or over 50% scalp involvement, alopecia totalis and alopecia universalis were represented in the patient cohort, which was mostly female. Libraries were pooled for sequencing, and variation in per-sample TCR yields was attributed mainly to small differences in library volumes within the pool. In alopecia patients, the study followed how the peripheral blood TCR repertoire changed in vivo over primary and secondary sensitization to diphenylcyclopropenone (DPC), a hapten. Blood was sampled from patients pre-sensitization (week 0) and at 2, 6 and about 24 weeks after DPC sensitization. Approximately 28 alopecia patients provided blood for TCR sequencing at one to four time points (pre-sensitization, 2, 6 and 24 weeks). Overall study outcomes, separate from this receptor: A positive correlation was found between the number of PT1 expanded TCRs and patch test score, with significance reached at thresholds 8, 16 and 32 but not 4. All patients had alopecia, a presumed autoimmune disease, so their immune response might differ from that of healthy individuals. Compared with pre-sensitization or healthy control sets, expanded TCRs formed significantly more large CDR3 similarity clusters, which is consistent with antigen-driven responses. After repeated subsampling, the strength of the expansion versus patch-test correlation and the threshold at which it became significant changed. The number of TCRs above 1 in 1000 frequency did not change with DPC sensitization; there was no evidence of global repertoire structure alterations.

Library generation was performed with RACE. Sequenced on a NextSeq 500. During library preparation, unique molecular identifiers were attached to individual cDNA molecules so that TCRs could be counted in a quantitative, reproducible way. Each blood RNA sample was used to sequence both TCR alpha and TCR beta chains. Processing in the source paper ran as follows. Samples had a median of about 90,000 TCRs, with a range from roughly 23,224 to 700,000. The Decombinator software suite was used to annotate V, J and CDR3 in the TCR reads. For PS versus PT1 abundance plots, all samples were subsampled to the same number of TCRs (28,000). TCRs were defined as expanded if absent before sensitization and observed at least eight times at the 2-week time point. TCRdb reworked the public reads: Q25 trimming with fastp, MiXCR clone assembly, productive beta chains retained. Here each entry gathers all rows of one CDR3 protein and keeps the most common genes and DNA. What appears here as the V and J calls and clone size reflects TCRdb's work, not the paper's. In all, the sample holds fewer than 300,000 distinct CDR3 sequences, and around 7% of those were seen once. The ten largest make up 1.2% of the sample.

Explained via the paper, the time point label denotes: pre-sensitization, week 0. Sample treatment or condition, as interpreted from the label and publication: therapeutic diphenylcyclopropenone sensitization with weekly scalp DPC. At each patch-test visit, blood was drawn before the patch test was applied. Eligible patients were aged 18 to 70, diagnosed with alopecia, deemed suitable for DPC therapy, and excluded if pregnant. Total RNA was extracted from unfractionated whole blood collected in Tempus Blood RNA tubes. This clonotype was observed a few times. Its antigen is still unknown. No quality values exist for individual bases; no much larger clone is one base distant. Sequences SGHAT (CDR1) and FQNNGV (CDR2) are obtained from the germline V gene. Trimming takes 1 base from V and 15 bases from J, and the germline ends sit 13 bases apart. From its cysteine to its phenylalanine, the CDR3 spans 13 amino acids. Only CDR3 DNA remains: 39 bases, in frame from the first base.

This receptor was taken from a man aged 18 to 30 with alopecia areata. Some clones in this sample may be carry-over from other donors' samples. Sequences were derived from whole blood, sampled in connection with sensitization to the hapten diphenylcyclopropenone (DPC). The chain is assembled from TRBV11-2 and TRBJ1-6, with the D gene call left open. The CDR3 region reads CASSLGLGRSLHF. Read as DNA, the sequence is TGTGCCAGCAGCTTAGGCCTGGGCCGAAGCCTCCACTTT. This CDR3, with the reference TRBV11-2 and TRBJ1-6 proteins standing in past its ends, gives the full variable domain EAGVAQSPRYKIIEKRQSVAFWCNPISGHATLYWYQQILGQGPKLLIQFQNNGVVDDSQLPKDRFSAERLKGVDSTLKIQPAKLEDSAVYLCASSLGLGRSLHFGNGTRLTVT.